Detailed here is one T cell receptor beta chain. What it binds is unknown. Healthy Russian Caucasian donors spanned ages roughly 6 to 100 years. V lost 0 bases to trimming and J lost 4 bases; unmatched junction nucleotides: 14. Per the germline V gene, CDR1 is SGHKS and CDR2 is YYEKEE (reference sequence). This CDR3 is 19 amino acids long. The data originate from a study of blood T cells in healthy people across ages. Study-wide points: Significant beta diversity loss was already apparent by age approximately 36, declining roughly linearly.

PCR was performed a second time for about 7 to 11 cycles using a sample-barcoded 5' primer and a J-beta primer mix. Each TCR beta cDNA got a 12-nucleotide random molecular identifier. TCRdb re-called the 5' RACE reads with MiXCR, one entry per CDR3 protein. This sample has roughly 1.4 million distinct CDR3 sequences, with 59% found just once. Input material: blood. The J gene is TRBJ1-4, the V gene TRBV5-5; TRBD1 agrees at 8 bases. The sequence was collected from a man aged 18 to 29 in good health. The CDR3 spells CASSLDRLGDRSGNEKLFF. CDR3 sequence (DNA): TGTGCCAGCAGCTTGGACCGACTCGGGGACAGGTCGGGTAATGAAAAACTGTTTTTT.